One and the same sample provided the 5 T cell receptor beta chains below, sequenced in a study of blood T cell repertoires in COVID-19 (TCRdb year 2020). Receptors were amplified or captured by the immunoSEQ multiplex PCR assay. TCRdb took over this immuneACCESS table, retaining in-frame rearrangements with V and J assigned. Such tables are incomplete; in checked studies, under half of the missing clones stem from an unresolved V gene, and the remainder is unexplained. The sample table lists fewer than 250,000 clones, 80% to 95% of them with a count of one. The leading ten clones occupy around 0.83% of the sample. Sequencing used peripheral blood. These receptors came from a man aged 25-45 years with COVID-19, enrolled during active disease.

This chain uses TRBV6-6 with TRBJ2-7; D is possibly TRBD1 (6 bases). The CDR3 spans 14 residues. V lost 5 bases to trimming and J lost 3 bases, with 14 bases between them. Germline V gene sequence: CDR1 MNHNY, CDR2 SVGAGI (reference sequence). For the CDR3, the DNA is TGTGCCAGCAGTCAGGGGATTTCGGGCTACGAGCAGTACTTC. Its protein is CASSQGISGYEQYF.

This clone was found once. The genes are TRBV7-3 and TRBJ2-3; 9 bases agree with TRBD1. This CDR3 spans 15 amino acids. Germline V gene data show CDR1 as SGHTA and CDR2 as FQGTGA. Trimming took 1 base from V and 5 from J; bases not matched to a gene: 4. DNA for the CDR3: TGTGCCAGCAGCTTAAGGACAGGGGTTATAGATACGCAGTATTTT. The encoded protein is CASSLRTGVIDTQYF.

V and J are TRBV29-1 and TRBJ2-3; perhaps TRBD1 as D (6 bases). The CDR3 loop spans 16 amino acids. Trimming removed 5 bases at V and 0 bases at J, with 18 bases between. Germline V gene sequence: CDR1 SQVTM, CDR2 ANQGSEA. The CDR3 DNA reads TGCAGCGTTCGCGACAGGCGACTGATTAGCACAGATACGCAGTATTTT. Translating gives CSVRDRRLISTDTQYF.

The chain uses TRBV29-1 and TRBJ2-2; 11 bases are a match to TRBD2. CDR1 is SQVTM, CDR2 ANQGSEA, per germline. CDR3 length: 17 residues. Trimming cost V 4 bases and J 4 bases; bases outside gene matches: 11. The CDR3 sequence: CSVVASGGPGGTGELFF. CDR3 DNA: TGCAGCGTTGTGGCTAGCGGGGGGCCGGGTGGCACCGGGGAGCTGTTTTTT.

The gene calls are TRBV6-1 and TRBJ1-1; 8 bases line up with TRBD1. V lost 3 bases to trimming and J lost 4 bases; unmatched junction nucleotides: 13. This CDR3 has 17 residues. Germline CDR1 and CDR2: MNHNS and SASEGT. The CDR3 is CASSDPTGEELGTEAFF. CDR3 nucleotide sequence: TGTGCCAGCAGTGATCCGACAGGGGAGGAATTGGGCACTGAAGCTTTCTTT.